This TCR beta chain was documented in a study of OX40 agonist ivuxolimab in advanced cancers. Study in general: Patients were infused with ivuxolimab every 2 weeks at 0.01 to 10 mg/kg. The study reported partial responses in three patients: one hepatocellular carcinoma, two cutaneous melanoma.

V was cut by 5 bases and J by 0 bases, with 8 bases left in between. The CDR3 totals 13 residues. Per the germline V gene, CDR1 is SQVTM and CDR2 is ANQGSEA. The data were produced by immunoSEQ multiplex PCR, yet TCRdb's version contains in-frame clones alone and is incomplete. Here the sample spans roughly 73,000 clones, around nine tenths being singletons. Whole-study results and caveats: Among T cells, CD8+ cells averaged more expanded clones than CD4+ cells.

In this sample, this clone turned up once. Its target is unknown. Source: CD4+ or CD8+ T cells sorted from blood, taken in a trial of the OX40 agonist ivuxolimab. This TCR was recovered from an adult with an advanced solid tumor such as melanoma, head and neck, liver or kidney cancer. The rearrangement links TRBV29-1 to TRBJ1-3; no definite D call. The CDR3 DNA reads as TGCAGCGTTAACACCTACTCTGGAAACACCATATATTTT. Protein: CSVNTYSGNTIYF.